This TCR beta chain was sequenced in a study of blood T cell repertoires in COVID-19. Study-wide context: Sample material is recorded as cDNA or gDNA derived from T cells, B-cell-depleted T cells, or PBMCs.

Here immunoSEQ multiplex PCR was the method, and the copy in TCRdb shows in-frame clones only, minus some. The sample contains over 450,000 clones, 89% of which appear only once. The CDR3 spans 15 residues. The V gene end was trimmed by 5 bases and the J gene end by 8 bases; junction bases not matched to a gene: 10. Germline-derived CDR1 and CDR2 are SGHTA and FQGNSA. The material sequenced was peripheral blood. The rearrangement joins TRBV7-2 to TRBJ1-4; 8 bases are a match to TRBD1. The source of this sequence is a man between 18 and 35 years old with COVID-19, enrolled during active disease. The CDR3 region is CASSRARGRREKLFF. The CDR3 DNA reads TGTGCCAGCAGCCGGGCCAGGGGGCGAAGGGAAAAACTGTTTTTT.